This T cell receptor beta chain was recorded in a study of blood T cells in healthy people across ages. Staff drew around 10 milliliters of peripheral blood from each donor. The study's findings and limits: Donor CMV infection status was unknown, possibly confounding age-related changes in expanded clonotypes. Naive CD4+ cell counts and diversity both ran higher in long-lived than in aged donors. The percentage of naive T cells correlated strongly with TCR beta diversity.

Per the germline V gene, CDR1 is MNHEY and CDR2 is SVGAGI. Trimming removed 2 bases at V and 2 bases at J, with 8 bases between. CDR3 length: 14 amino acids. Combining a sample-barcoded 5' primer with a J-beta primer mix, a second PCR ran for about 7 to 12 cycles. TCRdb analysed the 5' RACE reads with MiXCR anew, one entry per CDR3 protein. This table has 850,000 to 1,100,000 distinct CDR3 sequences, around two fifths appearing once. This clonotype was seen only a few times. Its antigen is as yet unknown. The clonotype was recovered from a man aged 18 to 35 in good health. This chain joins TRBV6-5 and TRBJ2-3; D is ambiguous. The sequencing input was blood. The CDR3 loop reads CASSYEFLTDTQYF. The CDR3 coding sequence is TGTGCCAGCAGTTACGAATTCCTCACAGATACGCAGTATTTT.